This entry concerns a single T cell receptor (beta chain). Antigen specificity is unknown. CD45RO-negative CD8 cells positively selected for CCR7 made up the naive population, which excluded terminally differentiated effector memory CD45RA+ cells. CDR1 is SGHTA, CDR2 FQGTGA, per germline. The V and J ends lost 1 base and 3 bases respectively, with 6 bases between them. The CDR3 length is 13 residues. Each subset's genomic DNA was shared equally among a number of immunoSEQ plates. Sequencing was performed with immunoSEQ multiplex PCR; in TCRdb, only in-frame clones are kept and a portion is missing. The sample lists 2 million or so clones; about 94% were seen once. The sample comes from a study of shared clonotypes between healthy human individuals. Whole-study findings and limits: Blood was the only sampled material, and tissue repertoires likely differ.

J is TRBJ2-5 and V is TRBV7-3; no firm D call. The TCR originated in a man aged 18 to 30 in good health. Source material: naive CD8+ T cells sorted from blood. DNA of the CDR3: TGTGCCAGCAGCTTAAACAGCAAAGAGACCCAGTACTTC. Amino acid sequence: CASSLNSKETQYF.